This is a list of T cell receptor beta chains from one sample in a study of shared clonotypes between healthy human individuals. Sequenced by immunoSEQ multiplex PCR; TCRdb stores in-frame clones only, minus some. The table records hundreds of thousands of clones, 95% to 96% of them present only once. The sample consisted of naive CD8+ T cells sorted from blood. The source of these receptors is a woman aged 25 to 39 in good health. Both conserved end residues are part of each CDR3. The D gene is left open where the match is weak. Only part of the rows carry a size: once, few, many, or a class if the clone is expanded.

clone size	D gene	V gene	J gene	CDR3 DNA	CDR3 protein
-	-	TRBV28	TRBJ1-5	TGTGCCAGCAGACCCAGCGGTGGGGGCAATCAGCCCCAGCATTTT	CASRPSGGGNQPQHF
few	-	TRBV29-1	TRBJ2-1	TGCAGCGTTCCTGACGGATACTCCTACAATGAGCAGTTCTTC	CSVPDGYSYNEQFF
-	-	TRBV6-5	TRBJ2-1	TGTGCCAGCAGAAGCTTCTATGAGCAGTTCTTC	CASRSFYEQFF
-	TRBD2	TRBV19	TRBJ2-5	TGTGCCAGTAGTTCTGTACTAGCGGGAGAAGAGACCCAGTACTTC	CASSSVLAGEETQYF
-	TRBD2	TRBV7-9	TRBJ2-7	TGTGCCAGCAGCGCTAGCGGGAGCTACGAGCAGTACTTC	CASSASGSYEQYF
once	TRBD1	TRBV2	TRBJ2-7	TGTGCCAGCAGCGGACAGGGACGAGACGAGCAGTACTTC	CASSGQGRDEQYF
-	TRBD2	TRBV5-8	TRBJ2-4	TGTGCCAGCAGCTTTGGCGGGAGGCCCGGTATTAACATTCAGTACTTC	CASSFGGRPGINIQYF
-	-	TRBV14	TRBJ2-7	TGTGCCAGCAGCCAAATGGGGGCCGGTGGAGCGGCCTACGAGCAGTACTTC	CASSQMGAGGAAYEQYF
-	-	TRBV2	TRBJ2-7	TGTGCCAGCAGCGCAGGATCCCACGAGCAGTACTTC	CASSAGSHEQYF
-	-	TRBV5-6	TRBJ2-3	TGTGCCAGCAGCTTGTGGAGCCTCGCAGATACGCAGTATTTT	CASSLWSLADTQYF
-	TRBD2	TRBV5-1	TRBJ2-1	TGCGCCAGCAGCTTGGGGGGGACTAGCAGGGCGTACAATGAGCAGTTCTTC	CASSLGGTSRAYNEQFF
-	-	TRBV25-1	TRBJ2-1	TGTGCCAGCCGTACTAGTCTCCCCTACAATGAGCAGTTCTTC	CASRTSLPYNEQFF
once	-	TRBV15	TRBJ1-5	TGTGCCACCAGCAGCCCACAGGGTTTAGGTCAGCCCCAGCATTTT	CATSSPQGLGQPQHF
-	-	TRBV4-1	TRBJ2-7	TGCGCCAGCAGCCAAGTGATCGGGTATTCCTACGAGCAGTACTTC	CASSQVIGYSYEQYF
-	TRBD1	TRBV7-9	TRBJ2-1	TGTGCCAGCAGCAAAACGCTACAGGGGCCGAGCGGTGAGCAGTTCTTC	CASSKTLQGPSGEQFF